This T cell receptor beta chain was captured by sequencing in a study of T-cell reconstitution after alpha-beta-depleted transplantation in children. There are a few counts of this clonotype. Antigen: not known. Preparation of the TCRbeta library used unique molecular identifiers. Using its own MiXCR run on the PCR reads, TCRdb lists one record per CDR3 protein. The profile shows about 440,000 distinct CDR3 sequences, roughly two fifths of them singletons. Germline V CDR1 and CDR2: SGHTA, FQGNSA. Trimming shortened V by 6 bases and J by 6 bases, and 21 bases separated the two germline ends. This CDR3 region has 15 residues. Study-level results: In some patients, recipient T cells and intrathymic progenitors surviving conditioning explained high day-60 diversity. There were reportedly several hundred expanded graft clones from which alpha-beta T cells came about two months after transplant. At one year after transplant, newly produced T cells mostly accounted for T-cell counts and diversity.

The chain couples TRBV7-2 to TRBJ2-7; D tentatively fits TRBD1 or TRBD2 (6 bases each). The starting material was PBMCs, obtained before TCRalphabeta/CD19-depleted stem cell transplant. This TCR came from a girl aged 2-10 years with aplastic anemia, due to receive a stem cell transplant. CDR3 loop: CASSLSIGGGPEQYF. The CDR3 nucleotides are TGTGCCAGCAGTTTAAGTATCGGTGGGGGGCCCGAGCAGTACTTC.